These 8 T cell receptor beta chains share one sample of origin, sequenced in a study of early T cells in non-severe SARS-CoV-2 infection. TCRdb re-called the 5' RACE reads through MiXCR, storing one row per CDR3 protein. The sample shows 25,000 to 35,000 distinct CDR3 sequences, 5.4% of them seen only once. The specimen was whole blood. The receptor source for this set is an adult who was a healthcare worker with PCR-confirmed SARS-CoV-2 infection or an uninfected control (not recorded which).

The chain has TRBV12-3 or TRBV12-4 and TRBJ2-1; D remains ambiguous. The V end was cut by 1 base, the J end by 8 bases, with 12 bases between. This CDR3 is 14 amino acids long. CDR3 residues: CASSLGYSSDEQFF. The CDR3 DNA follows: TGTGCCAGCAGTTTAGGTTATTCTTCGGATGAGCAGTTCTTC.

This clonotype came up many times. The chain couples TRBV20-1 to TRBJ2-7; D unclear. Germline V gives CDR1 DFQATT, CDR2 SNEGSKA (reference sequence). V shed 0 bases and J shed 0 bases, with 12 bases lying between them. The CDR3 runs to 15 residues. The CDR3 DNA is TGCAGTGCTAGAGAAGGGTCGCCCCGCTCCTACGAGCAGTACTTC. Translated, it gives CSAREGSPRSYEQYF.

This clonotype appeared a few times. The CDR3 reads CASTRGQGTEAFF. As DNA, the CDR3 is TGTGCCAGCACTCGAGGGCAAGGCACTGAAGCTTTCTTT. The chain is built from TRBV2 and TRBJ1-1; no definite D call. Per the germline V gene, CDR1 is SNHLY and CDR2 is FYNNEI. V lost 7 bases and J lost 4, with 13 bases in between. The CDR3 is 13 residues long.

V is TRBV6-1 and J is TRBJ1-1; 9 bases agree with TRBD1. V was pared by 8 bases and J by 4 bases, with 11 bases of the junction left unmatched. This CDR3 spans 15 amino acids. CDR1 MNHNS and CDR2 SASEGT come from the germline V gene. The CDR3 here is CASLKGQGTGTEAFF. The DNA for the CDR3 is TGTGCCAGCCTGAAGGGACAGGGTACGGGCACTGAAGCTTTCTTT.

This clonotype was seen repeatedly, ten times or more. The genes are TRBV28 and TRBJ2-7; D call uncertain. Trimming took 3 bases from V and 5 from J, leaving 17 bases between them. The CDR3 spans 15 residues. Germline values: CDR1 MDHEN, CDR2 SYDVKM. The CDR3 region has the DNA TGTGCCAGCAGTTTGTCGGGCGTCGGAAGGGACGAGCAGTACTTC. Protein sequence: CASSLSGVGRDEQYF. Looking up the rest from reference TRBV28 and TRBJ2-7 gives the full variable domain: DVKVTQSSRYLVKRTGEKVFLECVQDMDHENMFWYRQDPGLGLRLIYFSYDVKMKEKGDIPEGYSVSREKKERFSLILESASTNQTSMYLCASSLSGVGRDEQYFGPGTRLTVT.

This clonotype was recorded at least ten times. The chain combines TRBV2 with TRBJ2-1; no firm D call. Germline CDR1 is SNHLY and CDR2 is FYNNEI. Trimming took off 4 bases at V and 8 bases at J, with 6 bases between the two ends. The CDR3 totals 11 residues. The chain's CDR3 is CASSASYEQFF. Here the CDR3 DNA reads TGTGCCAGCAGTGCATCCTATGAGCAGTTCTTC.

This clonotype was observed a few times. The V and J genes are TRBV7-8 and TRBJ2-3; D uncertain. This CDR3 has 15 residues. The germline V and J ends were trimmed by 4 bases and 1 base, with 12 bases remaining between them. Germline CDR1 SGHVS, CDR2 FQNEAQ. This CDR3 reads CASSSKTRGTDTQYF. CDR3 coding DNA: TGTGCCAGCAGCTCCAAAACTCGTGGCACAGATACGCAGTATTTT.

Ten or more counts support this clonotype. The gene calls are TRBV4-2 and TRBJ1-2; 7 bases fit TRBD1. CDR1 and CDR2 (germline): LGHNA, YNFKEQ. Losses at the gene ends were 1 base for V and 0 bases for J; bases not matched to a gene: 8. CDR3 length: 17 residues. The CDR3 loop is CASSQARAGGANYGYTF. In DNA, the CDR3 is TGTGCCAGCAGCCAAGCTCGGGCAGGGGGTGCTAACTATGGCTACACCTTC.